The 9 T cell receptor beta chains below come from one sample, sequenced in a study of response to subunit inactivated influenza vaccine. MiXCR, applied by TCRdb to the RT-PCR reads, yields one record per CDR3 protein. The sample lists more than 550,000 distinct CDR3 sequences; around 10% were seen once. These data were also filed under a second study, of T cells expressing NK-cell markers. From that study: Beta-chain TCR cDNA was generated via 5'RACE template switching with UMIs.

Sequences were derived from PBMCs from blood, sampled on the day of vaccination. The receptor set was obtained from a middle-aged man who received an inactivated influenza vaccine.

The chain carries TRBV24-1 and TRBJ2-3; 9 bases align to TRBD2. The CDR3 runs to 15 residues. Germline V lookup: CDR1 KGHDR, CDR2 SFDVKD. Losses at the gene ends were 4 bases for V and 2 bases for J; bases not matched to a gene: 3. The CDR3 region has the DNA TGTGCCACCAGTGAAAGGACTAGCGTCACAGATACGCAGTATTTT. It translates to CATSERTSVTDTQYF.

This clonotype was counted a few times. The rearrangement links TRBV25-1 to TRBJ2-5; D unclear. Trimming took off 2 bases at V and 0 bases at J, with 10 bases between the two ends. Per germline, CDR1 MGHDK and CDR2 SYGVNS. CDR3 size: 15 residues. As DNA, the CDR3 is TGTGCCAGCAGTGAACCTGGTGGATACCAAGAGACCCAGTACTTC. This codes for CASSEPGGYQETQYF.

The sample holds a few counts of this clonotype. This rearrangement joins TRBV28 to TRBJ1-2; 7 positions match TRBD1. With 3 bases clipped from V and 2 bases from J, the junction kept 9 bases outside the gene matches. The CDR3 totals 16 residues. Germline values: CDR1 MDHEN, CDR2 SYDVKM. The CDR3 loop reads CASSFPGQAVNYGYTF. CDR3 nucleotide sequence: TGTGCCAGCAGTTTCCCCGGACAGGCCGTAAACTATGGCTACACCTTC.

This clonotype was counted only a few times. V is TRBV12-3 or TRBV12-4 and J is TRBJ2-4; D gene uncertain. The CDR3 is made up of 18 amino acids. V was pared by 7 bases and J by 0 bases, with 22 bases between. This CDR3 reads CASTPSLGNILAKNIQYF. DNA for the CDR3: TGTGCCAGCACCCCTTCCCTAGGAAACATCCTAGCCAAAAACATTCAGTACTTC.

This chain links TRBV20-1 with TRBJ2-1; D might be TRBD2 (5 bases). The germline gives CDR1 DFQATT, CDR2 SNEGSKA (reference sequence). The CDR3 covers 16 residues. Trimming took 6 bases from V and 8 from J, leaving 26 bases between them. The CDR3 nucleotides read TGCAGTGCCCGAACGCGGATAGTGGGAGTTCGAGATGAGCAGTTCTTC. The encoded protein is CSARTRIVGVRDEQFF.

The CDR3 loop is CASSPVKSSYNEQFF. CDR3 coding DNA: TGTGCCAGCAGCCCCGTCAAAAGCTCCTACAATGAGCAGTTCTTC. The J gene is TRBJ2-1, the V gene TRBV6-2 or TRBV6-3; D remains unclear. The CDR3 covers 15 residues. V was pared by 6 bases and J by 0 bases, with 12 bases between. Per the germline V gene, CDR1 is MNHEY and CDR2 is SVGEGT.

The chain combines TRBV20-1 with TRBJ2-3; D may be TRBD1 or TRBD2 (5 bases each). Looked up from germline, CDR1 is DFQATT and CDR2 is SNEGSKA (reference sequence). The ends were cut back, 3 bases at V and 4 bases at J, with 14 bases in the middle. This CDR3 has 14 amino acids. The CDR3 reads CSASGWGNADTQYF. CDR3 bases: TGCAGTGCTAGTGGTTGGGGGAATGCAGATACGCAGTATTTT.

Only a few counts were recorded for this clonotype. The DNA of the CDR3 is TGTGCCAGCAGTTCCGGGACTGCGGGTACCGGGGAGCTGTTTTTT. Amino acids: CASSSGTAGTGELFF. The chain joins TRBV6-5 to TRBJ2-2; possible D gene TRBD2, 6 bases. Germline CDR1 MNHEY, CDR2 SVGAGI. The CDR3 has 15 amino acids. V gave up 4 bases and J gave up 5 bases, with 14 bases separating them.

This clonotype was detected only a few times. The chain recombines TRBV20-1 with TRBJ2-1, with 8 positions matching TRBD1. The CDR3 runs to 14 residues. V trimming: 4 bases; J trimming: 3 bases; junction bases outside the gene matches: 5. From germline, CDR1 is DFQATT and CDR2 SNEGSKA (reference sequence). The CDR3 region is CSATRTGSYNEQFF. The CDR3 DNA is TGCAGTGCTACCCGGACAGGGAGCTACAATGAGCAGTTCTTC.